This T cell receptor (beta chain) was sequenced in a study of blood T cells in healthy people across ages. Germline trimming cut 10 bases from V and 1 base from J; bases unmatched to any gene: 7. The CDR3 totals 14 residues. Germline V lookup: CDR1 ENHRY, CDR2 SYGVKD. Then a second PCR, running roughly 7 to 11 cycles, was carried out with a sample-barcoded 5' primer and a J-beta primer mix. A template-switch adaptor containing 12 random nucleotides labeled each cDNA molecule. One entry per CDR3 protein results from TCRdb running MiXCR on the 5' RACE reads. The sample comprises 650,000 to 950,000 distinct CDR3 sequences, roughly 44% of which are singletons, and about 21% rests with the top ten. A note on this clonotype: Antigen unknown.

Regarding the study as a whole: Versus aged donors, long-lived donors had higher diversity and more naive CD4+ cells. PBMCs were not sorted, which prevented a conclusive comparison of naive versus antigen-experienced cells. Naive T cell percentage showed a strong correlation with TCR beta diversity.

The TCR originated in a man in his 60s in good health. V and J are TRBV10-3 and TRBJ2-5; 9 bases line up with TRBD2. Sequencing input: blood. The CDR3 DNA is TGTGCCACGTCCCTAGCGGGGACCCAAGAGACCCAGTACTTC. This translates into CATSLAGTQETQYF.